This T cell receptor beta chain was sequenced during a study of technical replicates of blood from a few donors. With V trimmed by 10 bases and J by 1 base, 13 bases remained unmatched. Germline CDR1 SGHAT, CDR2 FQNNGV. The length of the CDR3 is 15 residues. TCRdb keeps only in-frame clones here, not all; method: immunoSEQ multiplex PCR. The sample has 84,000 or so clones, 90% to 95% seen once; the top ten hold approximately 0.24%. This clone was seen a single time. The chain recombines TRBV11-2 with TRBJ2-7; 7 bases match TRBD2. The sequenced sample consisted of T cells isolated from PBMCs. This TCR was sampled from a human donor in good health. The CDR3 coding sequence is TGTGCCATCAGGCGGGAGTTTGCGGGATCCTACGAGCAGTACTTC. Residues: CAIRREFAGSYEQYF.